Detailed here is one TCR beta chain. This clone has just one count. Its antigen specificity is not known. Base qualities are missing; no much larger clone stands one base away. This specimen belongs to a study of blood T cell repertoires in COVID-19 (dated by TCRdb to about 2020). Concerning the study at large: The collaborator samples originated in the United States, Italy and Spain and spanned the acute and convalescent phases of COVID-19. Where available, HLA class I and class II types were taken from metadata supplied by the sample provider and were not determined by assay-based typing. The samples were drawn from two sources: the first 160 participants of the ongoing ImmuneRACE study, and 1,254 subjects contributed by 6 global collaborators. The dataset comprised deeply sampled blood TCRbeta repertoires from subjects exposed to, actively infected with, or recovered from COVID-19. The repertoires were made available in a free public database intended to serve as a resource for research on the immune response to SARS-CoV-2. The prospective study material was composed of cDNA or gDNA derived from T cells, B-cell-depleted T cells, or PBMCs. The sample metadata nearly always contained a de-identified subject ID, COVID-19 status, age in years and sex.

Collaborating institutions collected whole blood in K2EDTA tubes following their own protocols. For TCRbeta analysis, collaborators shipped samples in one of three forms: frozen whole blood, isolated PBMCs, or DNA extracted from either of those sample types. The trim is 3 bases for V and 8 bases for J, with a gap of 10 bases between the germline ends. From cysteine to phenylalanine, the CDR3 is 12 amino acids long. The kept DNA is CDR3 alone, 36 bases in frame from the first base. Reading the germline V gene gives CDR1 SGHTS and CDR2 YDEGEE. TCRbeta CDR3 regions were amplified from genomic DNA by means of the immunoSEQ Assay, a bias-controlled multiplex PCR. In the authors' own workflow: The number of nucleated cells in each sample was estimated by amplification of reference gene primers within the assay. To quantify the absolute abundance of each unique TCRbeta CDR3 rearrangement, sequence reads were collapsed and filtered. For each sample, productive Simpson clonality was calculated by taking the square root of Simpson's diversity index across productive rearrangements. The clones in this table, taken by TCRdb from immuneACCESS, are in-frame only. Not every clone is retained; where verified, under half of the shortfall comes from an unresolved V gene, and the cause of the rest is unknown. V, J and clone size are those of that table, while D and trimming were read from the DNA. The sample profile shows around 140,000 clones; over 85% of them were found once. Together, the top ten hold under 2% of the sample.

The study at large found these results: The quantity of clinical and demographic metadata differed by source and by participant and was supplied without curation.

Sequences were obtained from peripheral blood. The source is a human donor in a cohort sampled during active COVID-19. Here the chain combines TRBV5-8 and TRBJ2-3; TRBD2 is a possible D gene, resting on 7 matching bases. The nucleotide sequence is TGTGCCAGCAGCTCGAGGGGGGGTACGCAGTATTTT. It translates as CASSSRGGTQYF.